This is a list of T cell receptor beta chains from one sample in a study of CD8+ T cells in alopecia areata. Sequenced by immunoSEQ multiplex PCR; TCRdb stores in-frame clones only, minus some. The sample yields more than 150,000 clones, approximately 50% seen once. The sample here was CD8+ T cells sorted from blood, taken at week 52, from a patient treated with tofacitinib. These receptors all come from a human donor with alopecia areata. CDR3s include the opening cysteine and the closing phenylalanine or tryptophan. A D gene is named only where the DNA matches it firmly. Clone size is stated in some rows and not others, as once, few, many or a class when expanded.

d_call	clone_size	v_call	j_call	cdr3_nt	cdr3_aa
NA	NA	TRBV11-2	TRBJ2-2	TGTGCCAGCAGCTTCTCGGGGGTCCCCGGGGAGCTGTTTTTT	CASSFSGVPGELFF
NA	few	TRBV6-5	TRBJ2-2	TGTGCCAGCAGTTACAGTGGAGAGAACACCGGGGAGCTGTTTTTT	CASSYSGENTGELFF
NA	NA	TRBV27	TRBJ2-5	TGTGCCAGCAGTCCCCAATTCCAAGAGACCCAGTACTTC	CASSPQFQETQYF
NA	NA	TRBV9	TRBJ2-1	TGTGCCAGCAGCGTAGCTCGCCAGAATGAGCAGCTCTTC	CASSVARQNEQLF
NA	few	TRBV27	TRBJ1-5	TGTGCCAGCCGCCCGGAAATCAATCAGCCCCAGCATTTT	CASRPEINQPQHF
NA	once	TRBV6-5	TRBJ2-5	TGTGCCAGCAGTCACGGCGAGTTACAAGAGACCCAGTACTTC	CASSHGELQETQYF
NA	NA	TRBV25-1	TRBJ1-1	TGTGCCAGCAGGGGAATCGGGACCTCGACAGGTACTGAAGCTTTCTTT	CASRGIGTSTGTEAFF
NA	few	TRBV10-2	TRBJ2-7	TGCGCCAGCAGTGAGTCGGGCGGGGCCTACGAGCAGTACTTC	CASSESGGAYEQYF
NA	few	TRBV5-4	TRBJ1-1	TGTGCCAGCAGCTTTTGGGGGCTGAACACTGAAGCTTTCTTT	CASSFWGLNTEAFF
NA	NA	TRBV19	TRBJ1-5	TGTGCCAGTAGCAGTGTGGCCCATCAGCCCCAGCATTTT	CASSSVAHQPQHF
NA	NA	TRBV4-1	TRBJ2-4	TGCGCCAGCAGCCAAGGAGGGCTAGCCAAAAACATTCAGTACTTC	CASSQGGLAKNIQYF
NA	NA	TRBV7-9	TRBJ1-5	TGTGCCAGCAGCCCGGCAGGGTTAGGTCAGCCCCAGCATTTT	CASSPAGLGQPQHF
TRBD2	NA	TRBV9	TRBJ2-1	TGTGCCAGCAGCGTAGAGGGTAGCGGGGGGGCCTGGAATGAGCAGTTCTTC	CASSVEGSGGAWNEQFF
NA	NA	TRBV4-1	TRBJ1-3	TGCGCCAGCAGCCAAGGCGGGGCGAGCGGAAACACCATATATTTT	CASSQGGASGNTIYF
TRBD1	NA	TRBV5-1	TRBJ2-7	TGCGCCAGCAGCTTGGCGACAGGGACACCCTACGAGCAGTACTTC	CASSLATGTPYEQYF
TRBD2	NA	TRBV19	TRBJ2-1	TGTGCCAGTAGCCGTCGTGGGACTACCAACAATGAGCAGTTCTTC	CASSRRGTTNNEQFF
NA	NA	TRBV6-5	TRBJ2-7	TGTGCCAGCAGTTCGACACTGTACGAGCAGTACTTC	CASSSTLYEQYF
NA	NA	TRBV7-2	TRBJ1-5	TGTGCCAGCAGCTTGTCTCCGGGCAATCAGCCCCAGCATTTT	CASSLSPGNQPQHF
NA	few	TRBV19	TRBJ1-1	TGTGCCAGTAGCGTCTTCATGAACACTGAAGCTTTCTTT	CASSVFMNTEAFF
TRBD1	NA	TRBV29-1	TRBJ1-3	TGCAGCGGTACGGACAGGGCGACTGGAAACACCATATATTTT	CSGTDRATGNTIYF
TRBD1	NA	TRBV30	TRBJ1-3	TGTGCCTGGAGTGTAATGGGACAGACGTCGGTGGGAAACACCATATATTTT	CAWSVMGQTSVGNTIYF
NA	NA	TRBV5-1	TRBJ2-1	TGCGCCAGCACCCCAGGAGGGGGGAGTGAGCAGTTCTTC	CASTPGGGSEQFF
TRBD2	NA	TRBV30	TRBJ2-3	TGTGCCTGGACGCGGGGGGGCGAGATAGATACGCAGTATTTT	CAWTRGGEIDTQYF
TRBD1	NA	TRBV13	TRBJ2-5	TGTGCCAGCAGCTTCACGGGACAGGGGCTCCAAGAGACCCAGTACTTC	CASSFTGQGLQETQYF
NA	NA	TRBV6-5	TRBJ2-7	TGTGCCAGTTCGTTGGGGTGGTTGGGCTACGAGCAGTACTTC	CASSLGWLGYEQYF
TRBD1	NA	TRBV7-9	TRBJ2-1	TGTGCCAGCAGCTTAGTAAGGGGACAGGGAACGGATGAGCAGTTCTTC	CASSLVRGQGTDEQFF
TRBD1	NA	TRBV2	TRBJ2-2	TGTGCCAGCATGAAAGAAGGACAGGGATACGGGGAGCTGTTTTTT	CASMKEGQGYGELFF
NA	NA	TRBV2	TRBJ1-6	TGTGCCAGCAGTGGGGAGGTCACGGACCATTCACCCCTCCACTTT	CASSGEVTDHSPLHF
TRBD2	NA	TRBV5-4	TRBJ2-7	TGTGCCAGCAGCTTAGCCAAGTCGGGGGGCTCCTACGAGCAGTACTTC	CASSLAKSGGSYEQYF
TRBD1	few	TRBV6-5	TRBJ2-7	TGTGCCAGCAGTTACCCGGGACAGTCCTCCTACGAGCAGTACTTC	CASSYPGQSSYEQYF
NA	few	TRBV5-1	TRBJ2-3	TGCGCCAGCAGCCTCACAGGGTTCGACACAGATACGCAGTATTTT	CASSLTGFDTDTQYF
NA	NA	TRBV30	TRBJ2-7	TGTGCCTGGAGTGTAGGGCAAGACTACGAGCAGTACTTC	CAWSVGQDYEQYF
NA	NA	TRBV14	TRBJ1-1	TGTGCCAGCAGCCAAATCTACGGTGAAGCTTTCTTT	CASSQIYGEAFF
TRBD2	few	TRBV23-1	TRBJ2-5	TGCGCCAGCAGTCAATCCCCCATCGAGCGGGGAGGGCAAGAGACCCAGTACTTC	CASSQSPIERGGQETQYF
NA	NA	TRBV7-9	TRBJ2-5	TGTGCCAGCAGTCCCGGTCGGGGACCCCTGAGGGCCCAGTACTTC	CASSPGRGPLRAQYF
NA	NA	TRBV27	TRBJ2-1	TGTGCCAGCAGGCCTCAGAAAGGGGCATTAAATGAGCAGTTCTTC	CASRPQKGALNEQFF
NA	few	TRBV7-9	TRBJ1-1	TGTGCCAGCAGCTCCTTTGGGAACACTGAAGCTTTCTTT	CASSSFGNTEAFF
NA	NA	TRBV6-6	TRBJ1-1	TGTGCCAGCATTGTGAACACTGAAGCTTTCTTT	CASIVNTEAFF
NA	NA	TRBV5-1	TRBJ1-6	TGCGCCAGCAGCCCGCCGGGACCTTCACCCCTCCACTTT	CASSPPGPSPLHF
NA	NA	TRBV29-1	TRBJ2-2	TGCAGCGTACAGGGAGTCGCCGGGGAGCTGTTTTTT	CSVQGVAGELFF
TRBD1	NA	TRBV13	TRBJ2-7	TGTGCCAGCAGCGCGGGGACAGGACCCTCCTACGAGCAGTACTTC	CASSAGTGPSYEQYF
NA	NA	TRBV29-1	TRBJ2-5	TGCAGCGTTGAAGAGTTCGGGGAGGAGCTTCAGACCCAGTACTTC	CSVEEFGEELQTQYF
NA	few	TRBV10-3	TRBJ1-1	TGTGCCATCAGTGAGTCAAAGGGACGGACCCCCCGGACGACTGAAGCTTTCTTT	CAISESKGRTPRTTEAFF
NA	few	TRBV29-1	TRBJ2-3	TGCAGCGTTGAAGAACGGGGAATCGGCACAGATACGCAGTATTTT	CSVEERGIGTDTQYF
NA	NA	TRBV11-2	TRBJ2-3	TGTGCCAGCAGCCCTTCCGAGGGTACGCAGTATTTT	CASSPSEGTQYF
NA	NA	TRBV4-3	TRBJ1-3	TGCGCCAGCAGCCAAGGATCTGGCTCTGGAAACACCATATATTTT	CASSQGSGSGNTIYF
NA	NA	TRBV4-3	TRBJ2-4	TGCGCCAGCAGCCAAGGGGCCCTAGGCCAAAACATTCAGTACTTC	CASSQGALGQNIQYF
NA	few	TRBV11-2	TRBJ1-5	TGTGCCAGCAGCTTAGTTGGGGCGGATCAGCCCCAGCATTTT	CASSLVGADQPQHF
TRBD1	NA	TRBV27	TRBJ2-3	TGTGCCAGCAGACTCCGGGACAGGGTTAAGACGAGGCAGTATTTT	CASRLRDRVKTRQYF
NA	few	TRBV15	TRBJ2-3	TGTGCCACCAGCAGAGATTACGGCACAGATACGCAGTATTTT	CATSRDYGTDTQYF
NA	NA	TRBV27	TRBJ1-1	TGTGCCAGCACCGACCCCAAGAGTAGCACTGAAGCTTTCTTT	CASTDPKSSTEAFF
NA	few	TRBV4-2	TRBJ1-1	TGTGCCAGCAGCCAGGGACACCAAGGAAACACTGAAGCTTTCTTT	CASSQGHQGNTEAFF
NA	NA	TRBV2	TRBJ1-5	TGTGCCAGCAGTGTTCCGGGGGCGCCGGACAATCAGACCCAGCATTTT	CASSVPGAPDNQTQHF